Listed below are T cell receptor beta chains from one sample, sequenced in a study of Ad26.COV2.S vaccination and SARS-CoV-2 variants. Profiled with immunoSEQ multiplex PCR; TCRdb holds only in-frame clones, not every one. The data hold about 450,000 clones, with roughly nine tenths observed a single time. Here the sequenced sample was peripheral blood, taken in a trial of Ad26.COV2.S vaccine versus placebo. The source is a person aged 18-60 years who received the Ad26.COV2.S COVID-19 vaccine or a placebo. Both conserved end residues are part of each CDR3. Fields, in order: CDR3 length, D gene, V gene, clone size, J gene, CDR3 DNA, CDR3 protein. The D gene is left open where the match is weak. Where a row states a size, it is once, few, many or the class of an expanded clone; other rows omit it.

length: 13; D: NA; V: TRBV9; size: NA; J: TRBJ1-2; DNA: TGTGCCAGCAGCGCCGGACAGTACTATGGCTACACCTTC; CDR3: CASSAGQYYGYTF
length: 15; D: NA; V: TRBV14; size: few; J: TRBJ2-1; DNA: TGTGCCAGCAGCTCCCTCGGGACCGGCGGCAATGAGCAGTTCTTC; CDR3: CASSSLGTGGNEQFF
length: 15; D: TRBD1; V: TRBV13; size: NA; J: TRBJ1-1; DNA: TGTGCCAGCAGCTTAGAGGGGACAGGGGATACTGAAGCTTTCTTT; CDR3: CASSLEGTGDTEAFF
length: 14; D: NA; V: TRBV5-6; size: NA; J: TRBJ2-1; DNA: TGTGCCAGCAGCTTGGGGAGGGTTTGGAATGAGCAGTTCTTC; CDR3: CASSLGRVWNEQFF
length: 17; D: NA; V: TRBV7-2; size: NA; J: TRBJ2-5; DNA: TGTGCCAGCAGCTCCCCAACTGCCCGGTACAGAAAAGAGACCCAGTACTTC; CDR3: CASSSPTARYRKETQYF
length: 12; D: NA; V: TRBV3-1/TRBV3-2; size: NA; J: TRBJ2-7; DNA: TGTGCCAGCAGCCAAGCAGGGGCTACGAAGCACTTC; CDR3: CASSQAGATKHF
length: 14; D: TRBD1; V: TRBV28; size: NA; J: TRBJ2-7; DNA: TGTGCCAGCTGGGGGACAGGGAAGGTCTACGAGCAGTACTTC; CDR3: CASWGTGKVYEQYF
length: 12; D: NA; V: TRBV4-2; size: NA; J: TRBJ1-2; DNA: TGTGCCAGCAGCCAAGCGCTCTATGGCTACACCTTC; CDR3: CASSQALYGYTF
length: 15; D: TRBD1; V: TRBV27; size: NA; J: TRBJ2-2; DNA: TGTGCCAGCAGTGTGGACAGGGCCAACACCGGGGAGCTGTTTTTT; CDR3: CASSVDRANTGELFF
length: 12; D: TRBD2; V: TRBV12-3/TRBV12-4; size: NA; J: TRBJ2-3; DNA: TGTGCCAGCAACACCATAGCGGGTACTTCTTATTTT; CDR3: CASNTIAGTSYF
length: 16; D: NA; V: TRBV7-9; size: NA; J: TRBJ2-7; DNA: TGTGCCAGCAGCTTAGCCCAGACAGACGGGCGCTACGAGCAGTACTTC; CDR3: CASSLAQTDGRYEQYF